Each of the 28 T cell receptor beta chains below was sequenced from the same sample in a study of shared clonotypes between healthy human individuals. Using immunoSEQ multiplex PCR, the repertoire was profiled, and TCRdb retains in-frame clones only, with some absent. The sample shows approximately 640,000 clones, about 92% of them seen only once. The specimen sequenced was memory CD8+ T cells from PBMCs. Subset indicated: CD45RO+ cells pooled with CCR7-negative TemRA cells. The origin of the receptors is a young man in good health. Some clones in this sample may be carry-over from other donors' samples.

This sequence joins TRBV5-6 and TRBJ1-6; D is undetermined. The V end lost 3 bases, the J end lost 3 bases, and 13 bases lay between the germline ends. The CDR3 has 16 residues. The V gene's germline CDR1 is SGHDT and CDR2 YYEEEE. CDR3 DNA sequence: TGTGCCAGCAGCTCGTCAGAGGTTATCTATAATTCACCCCTCCACTTT. This gives the protein CASSSSEVIYNSPLHF.

This sequence joins TRBV19 and TRBJ2-7, with 7 bases that match TRBD2. V dropped 11 bases and J dropped 5; count of bases not matched to a gene: 9. CDR1 is LNHDA, CDR2 SQIVND, per germline (reference sequence). The CDR3 consists of 12 residues. CDR3 sequence: CAPPAGYDEQYF. CDR3 bases: TGTGCCCCGCCAGCGGGGTACGACGAGCAGTACTTC.

On this clone: Different DNA sequences within this sample yield the same CDR3. The CDR3 nucleotides read TGTGCCAGCAGTGAGGGCAGGGCCTACGAGCAGTACTTC. It yields the protein CASSEGRAYEQYF. The J gene is TRBJ2-7, the V gene TRBV2, with D maybe TRBD1 (5 bases). CDR1 and CDR2 (germline): SNHLY, FYNNEI. CDR3 length equals 13 residues. Trimming cost V 3 bases and J 2 bases, with 8 bases left between them.

This clone was seen more than once but under ten times. The V gene is TRBV7-3, the J gene TRBJ2-7, with TRBD2 matching over 8 bases. The V gene end was trimmed by 4 bases and the J gene end by 3 bases; junction bases not matched to a gene: 5. Per germline, CDR1 SGHTA and CDR2 FQGTGA. The CDR3 consists of 14 residues. The CDR3 DNA sequence: TGTGCCAGCAGCTCGGGACTAGATCGCTACGAGCAGTACTTC. Translation gives CASSSGLDRYEQYF.

The CDR3 DNA reads as TGTGCCAGCCGGGACAACGAACTGGGGAACACCGGGGAGCTGTTTTTT. Translation gives CASRDNELGNTGELFF. The chain joins TRBV19 to TRBJ2-2; D is perhaps TRBD1 (6 bases). Germline values: CDR1 LNHDA, CDR2 SQIVND (reference sequence). V gave up 9 bases and J gave up 1 base, with 18 bases separating them. The CDR3 covers 16 residues.

The chain combines TRBV9 with TRBJ1-1; no clear D. V lost 0 bases and J 4 bases, leaving 16 bases between the germline ends. The CDR3 has 16 residues. Germline V gene data show CDR1 as SGDLS and CDR2 as YYNGEE. CDR3 DNA: TGTGCCAGCAGCGTAGATTCATTAGGTTTCAGCACTGAAGCTTTCTTT. Its translation is CASSVDSLGFSTEAFF.

This clone was recorded only once. The chain links TRBV4-2 to TRBJ2-2; 7 bases are a match to TRBD2. The CDR3 totals 12 residues. Per germline, CDR1 LGHNA and CDR2 YNFKEQ. The V gene end was trimmed by 11 bases and the J gene end by 5 bases; junction bases not matched to a gene: 5. The CDR3 region is CAGRARTGELFF. CDR3 bases: TGTGCCGGGAGGGCGAGAACCGGGGAGCTGTTTTTT.

This clone was observed once. The chain recombines TRBV10-2 with TRBJ2-7, with D perhaps TRBD2 (6 bases). Germline V gene data show CDR1 as WSHSY and CDR2 as SAAADI. The CDR3 covers 11 residues. The V gene lost 8 bases and the J gene lost 1 base, with 6 bases spanning the gap. CDR3 sequence (DNA): TGCGCCAGCGGGACTTCCTACGAGCAGTACTTC. This translates into CASGTSYEQYF.

CDR3 loop: CASSDDSILDGYTF. CDR3 DNA sequence: TGTGCCAGCAGCGATGACAGCATCTTAGATGGCTACACCTTC. J is TRBJ1-2 and V is TRBV6-6; possibly TRBD1 for D (5 bases). Germline CDR1 and CDR2: MNHNY and SVGAGI (reference sequence). V dropped 6 bases and J dropped 6 bases, with 17 bases sitting between them. The CDR3 loop spans 14 amino acids.

The rearrangement joins TRBV28 to TRBJ1-2; D ambiguous. CDR1 is MDHEN, CDR2 SYDVKM, per germline. The CDR3 is 13 residues long. Trimming took off 2 bases at V and 4 bases at J, with 8 bases between the two ends. The CDR3 sequence: CASSLVGSYGYTF. The DNA of the CDR3 is TGTGCCAGCAGTTTAGTCGGTTCCTATGGCTACACCTTC.

J is TRBJ1-1 and V is TRBV9; TRBD1 matches at 8 bases. The CDR3 contains 19 residues. Germline values: CDR1 SGDLS, CDR2 YYNGEE. Trimming cost V 3 bases and J 3 bases; bases outside gene matches: 19. CDR3 nucleotide sequence: TGTGCCAGCAGCGGACAGGGGAGCGAGCTAAGATCCGGCGACACTGAAGCTTTCTTT. It translates to CASSGQGSELRSGDTEAFF.

Notes on this clone: This sample also contains other DNA sequences that code for the same CDR3. This chain joins TRBV4-1 and TRBJ2-1; 7 positions agree with TRBD2. Germline CDR1 is MGHRA and CDR2 is YSYEKL. The CDR3 has 14 amino acids. After removal of 1 base from V and 8 bases from J, the junction contained 5 bases not matched to a gene. CDR3 region: CASSQGLAVDEQFF. CDR3 nucleotide sequence: TGCGCCAGCAGCCAAGGACTAGCAGTCGATGAGCAGTTCTTC.

The V call is TRBV7-9, the J call TRBJ2-1; the D gene is possibly TRBD1 (6 bases). This CDR3 has 15 amino acids. V was trimmed by 1 base and J by 2 bases, leaving 9 bases between them. Germline V gene sequence: CDR1 SEHNR, CDR2 FQNEAQ (reference sequence). The CDR3 region has the DNA TGTGCCAGCAGCTTAGAGGACAGCCCCTACAATGAGCAGTTCTTC. The encoded protein is CASSLEDSPYNEQFF.

The rearrangement uses TRBV6-5 and TRBJ2-1; 7 nucleotides agree with TRBD2. V trimming: 2 bases; J trimming: 8 bases; junction bases outside the gene matches: 12. Per the germline V gene, CDR1 is MNHEY and CDR2 is SVGAGI. This CDR3 spans 16 amino acids. CDR3 sequence reads: CASSYDGGSLGDEQFF. Written as DNA, the CDR3 is TGTGCCAGCAGTTACGACGGCGGGAGTTTAGGGGATGAGCAGTTCTTC.

This clone was picked up a small number of times. The chain carries TRBV10-1 and TRBJ2-2, with D perhaps being TRBD1 or TRBD2 (5 bases each). Germline assignment: CDR1 WNHNN and CDR2 SYGVQD (reference sequence). Trimming took 5 bases from V and 5 from J, leaving 15 bases between them. There are 15 residues in the CDR3. This chain's CDR3 is CASSTTGGLTGELFF. The CDR3 DNA reads as TGCGCCAGCAGTACAACAGGCGGGCTTACCGGGGAGCTGTTTTTT.

The V call is TRBV23-1, the J call TRBJ2-5; no definite D call. TRBV23-1 has ORF status, its function being uncertain. The CDR3 is 13 residues long. V was trimmed by 2 bases and J by 5 bases, leaving 9 bases between them. The CDR3 coding sequence is TGCGCCAGCAGTCAAATCAGGTCGGAGACCCAGTACTTC. It yields the protein CASSQIRSETQYF.

The chain has TRBV7-3 and TRBJ2-1; 7 nucleotides match TRBD2. The trim removed 5 bases at V and 0 bases at J, leaving 7 bases unmatched. The CDR3 has 16 residues. From germline, CDR1 is SGHTA and CDR2 FQGTGA. The CDR3 nucleotides are TGTGCCAGCAGCCCCCGACTAGCAAGCTCCTACAATGAGCAGTTCTTC. Amino acid sequence: CASSPRLASSYNEQFF.

This clone was picked up one time. The chain is built from TRBV9 and TRBJ2-1; 8 positions match TRBD2. The ends lost 3 bases at V and 2 bases at J; junction bases unmatched: 4. Germline CDR1 is SGDLS and CDR2 is YYNGEE. This CDR3 spans 15 amino acids. CDR3 bases: TGTGCCAGCAGCGGCGGGAGGACTACCTACAATGAGCAGTTCTTC. As protein: CASSGGRTTYNEQFF.

The gene calls are TRBV5-8 and TRBJ1-1, with D unresolved. The V end was cut by 2 bases, the J end by 3 bases, with 11 bases between. Germline CDR1 is SGHTS and CDR2 is YDEGEE. The CDR3 sequence is 14 residues long. DNA for the CDR3: TGTGCCAGCAGCTTAGTTAATACGCACACTGAAGCTTTCTTT. It is translated as CASSLVNTHTEAFF.

The V gene is TRBV28, the J gene TRBJ2-7; 11 nucleotides align to TRBD2. After removal of 5 bases from V and 7 bases from J, the junction contained 13 bases not matched to a gene. The CDR3 consists of 16 residues. Germline lookup yields CDR1 MDHEN and CDR2 SYDVKM. The CDR3 sequence is CASSILAGVPNNEQYF. The CDR3 DNA is TGTGCCAGCAGTATACTAGCGGGAGTTCCCAATAATGAGCAGTACTTC.

The rearrangement joins TRBV11-2 to TRBJ2-7; 8 nucleotides match TRBD1. With 0 bases clipped from V and 6 bases from J, the junction kept 10 bases outside the gene matches. Germline-derived CDR1 and CDR2 are SGHAT and FQNNGV. The length of the CDR3 is 16 residues. In nucleotides, the CDR3 is TGTGCCAGCAGCTTAGACGGGACAGGCCTAACTTTCGAGCAGTACTTC. Translation: CASSLDGTGLTFEQYF. Complete variable domain (other parts from reference TRBV11-2 and TRBJ2-7): EAGVAQSPRYKIIEKRQSVAFWCNPISGHATLYWYQQILGQGPKLLIQFQNNGVVDDSQLPKDRFSAERLKGVDSTLKIQPAKLEDSAVYLCASSLDGTGLTFEQYFGPGTRLTVT.

This CDR3 is CASSFGRLYEQYF. The DNA of the CDR3 is TGTGCCAGCAGCTTCGGTAGGCTCTACGAGCAGTACTTC. This chain links TRBV7-2 with TRBJ2-7, with D uncertain. Trimming shortened V by 3 bases and J by 3 bases, and 9 bases separated the two germline ends. Germline V lookup: CDR1 SGHTA, CDR2 FQGNSA. This CDR3 spans 13 amino acids.

This clone was seen a handful of times. The chain joins TRBV10-1 to TRBJ2-7; no clear D gene. Trimming removed 6 bases at V and 6 bases at J, with 9 bases between. Germline V gene lookup returns CDR1 WNHNN and CDR2 SYGVQD (reference sequence). There are 11 residues in the CDR3. This CDR3 is CASRGSLEQYF. CDR3 sequence (DNA): TGCGCCAGCAGGGGGTCTCTCGAGCAGTACTTC.

The chain employs TRBV4-2 and TRBJ2-1; 7 nucleotides align to TRBD2. CDR1 is LGHNA and CDR2 is YNFKEQ in the germline V gene. V gave up 4 bases and J gave up 8 bases; unmatched junction bases: 14. CDR3 size: 16 residues. For the CDR3, the DNA is TGTGCCAGCAGCCCATCTTTGGCGGGAGAGTACTATGAGCAGTTCTTC. Amino acid sequence: CASSPSLAGEYYEQFF.

The chain links TRBV5-1 to TRBJ2-5; either TRBD1 or TRBD2 may supply D (7 bases each). The end of the DNA aligns better with TRBJ2-7, so the J call may be wrong. Germline-derived CDR1 and CDR2 are SGHRS and YFSETQ. This CDR3 is 15 amino acids long. The CDR3 DNA reads TGCGCCAGCAGCTTGTTCCCAGGGGGACTATACGAGCAGTACTTC. Its protein product is CASSLFPGGLYEQYF.

This clone appeared a single time. The J gene is TRBJ1-3, the V gene TRBV7-9, with 8 bases aligning to TRBD1. The CDR3 spans 18 residues. CDR1 is SEHNR, CDR2 FQNEAQ, per germline (reference sequence). After removal of 6 bases from V and 0 bases from J, the junction contained 13 bases not matched to a gene. DNA of the CDR3: TGTGCCAGCAGACCAATCGACTGGACAGGGAGCTCTGGAAACACCATATATTTT. Protein product: CASRPIDWTGSSGNTIYF. Variable domain in full (rest from reference TRBV7-9 and TRBJ1-3): DTGVSQNPRHKITKRGQNVTFRCDPISEHNRLYWYRQTLGQGPEFLTYFQNEAQLEKSRLLSDRFSAERPKGSFSTLEIQRTEQGDSAMYLCASRPIDWTGSSGNTIYFGEGSWLTVV.

This chain links TRBV9 with TRBJ2-7; 12 bases align to TRBD2. Germline V gene lookup returns CDR1 SGDLS and CDR2 YYNGEE. The CDR3 length is 18 residues. V was pared by 4 bases and J by 0 bases, with 11 bases of the junction left unmatched. DNA for the CDR3: TGTGCCAGCAGCCCTGGGCTAGCGGGAGGGCCTGTCTCCTACGAGCAGTACTTC. This translates into CASSPGLAGGPVSYEQYF. Together with reference TRBV9 and TRBJ2-7, the CDR3 gives the full variable domain: DSGVTQTPKHLITATGQRVTLRCSPRSGDLSVYWYQQSLDQGLQFLIQYYNGEERAKGNILERFSAQQFPDLHSELNLSSLELGDSALYFCASSPGLAGGPVSYEQYFGPGTRLTVT.

The chain joins TRBV27 to TRBJ2-1; TRBD2 aligns across 10 bases. V was clipped by 4 bases and J by 11 bases; unmatched bases: 14. The CDR3 is 16 amino acids. CDR1 MNHEY and CDR2 SMNVEV come from the germline V gene (reference sequence). CDR3 nucleotides: TGTGCCAGCAGTTCCCAAGCTAGCGGGAGTATGGCAAAGCAGTTCTTC. The encoded protein is CASSSQASGSMAKQFF.